A single sample gave rise to the 22 T cell receptor beta chains below, sequenced in a study of T cells in Graves' hyperthyroidism and ophthalmopathy. RNA transcripts gave rise to amplified TCR beta CDR3 regions. The HTBI primer set was used in a first-round RT-PCR of the TCR CDR3. One entry per CDR3 protein results from TCRdb running MiXCR on the multiplex PCR reads. The profile shows roughly 710,000 distinct CDR3 sequences, roughly a third of them singletons. The sample comprised blood. These receptors were obtained from a woman aged 40 to 49 with Graves' hyperthyroidism.

The sample holds a few counts of this clonotype. The rearrangement uses TRBV9 and TRBJ2-7; D perhaps matches TRBD1 (6 bases). CDR3 size: 12 residues. V dropped 4 bases and J dropped 4 bases, with 9 bases sitting between them. The germline gives CDR1 SGDLS, CDR2 YYNGEE. The CDR3 spells CASSRDTYEQYF. The CDR3 DNA reads as TGTGCCAGCAGCCGGGACACATACGAGCAGTACTTC. Complete variable domain (other parts from reference TRBV9 and TRBJ2-7): DSGVTQTPKHLITATGQRVTLRCSPRSGDLSVYWYQQSLDQGLQFLIQYYNGEERAKGNILERFSAQQFPDLHSELNLSSLELGDSALYFCASSRDTYEQYFGPGTRLTVT.

This clonotype was found many times. The chain employs TRBV10-3 and TRBJ2-7, with D possibly matching TRBD1 (7 bases). V was cut by 6 bases and J by 3 bases, with 15 bases left in between. Germline CDR1 and CDR2: ENHRY and SYGVKD. CDR3 length: 14 amino acids. This CDR3 is CAISRTGGSYEQYF. CDR3 DNA sequence: TGTGCCATCAGCCGGACAGGAGGGAGCTACGAGCAGTACTTC.

This clonotype was counted only a few times. One end of the junction does not line up with germline, which may come from a read error. J is TRBJ1-5 and V is TRBV4-1; D gene uncertain. Per the germline V gene, CDR1 is MGHRA and CDR2 is YSYEKL. The CDR3 is 15 amino acids. CDR3 residues: CASSQDSEGYQPQHF. Written as DNA, the CDR3 is TGTGCCAGCAGCCAAGATAGTGAGGGTTATCAGCCCCAGCATTTT.

The chain couples TRBV29-1 to TRBJ1-4; TRBD1 matches at 9 bases. V lost 0 bases to trimming and J lost 7 bases; unmatched junction nucleotides: 0. The CDR3 sequence is 13 residues long. Germline lookup yields CDR1 SQVTM and CDR2 ANQGSEA. CDR3 nucleotide sequence: TGCAGCGTTGAAGAGGACAGGGGTGAAAAACTGTTTTTT. Translation gives CSVEEDRGEKLFF.

The gene calls are TRBV9 and TRBJ1-3; D is perhaps TRBD1 (6 bases). V was trimmed by 0 bases and J by 1 base, leaving 14 bases between them. Germline V gives CDR1 SGDLS, CDR2 YYNGEE. The CDR3 has 17 amino acids. The DNA of the CDR3 is TGTGCCAGCAGCGTAGACCCCTGGACAGAGTCTGGAAACACCATATATTTT. This encodes CASSVDPWTESGNTIYF.

A note on this clonotype: The junction and the germline gene differ at one end; a read error may be behind it. The genes are TRBV7-2 and TRBJ1-2, with D possibly TRBD1 on 5 matching bases. Germline-derived CDR1 and CDR2 are SGHTA and FQGNSA. The CDR3 loop spans 14 amino acids. The CDR3 DNA is TGTGCCAGCAGTCCAGGGTGGGGTAACTATGGCCACACCTTC. This gives the protein CASSPGWGNYGHTF.

This clonotype was counted at least ten times. The chain combines TRBV10-3 with TRBJ2-3; no clear D gene. V lost 2 bases to trimming and J lost 0 bases, with 6 bases between them. The CDR3 has 14 amino acids. CDR1 and CDR2 (germline): ENHRY, SYGVKD. CDR3 amino acids: CAISEESSTDTQYF. DNA of the CDR3: TGTGCCATCAGTGAGGAGTCTAGCACAGATACGCAGTATTTT.

Of note for this clonotype: Sequence at one end of the junction differs from germline and may be a read error. The chain recombines TRBV5-4 with TRBJ1-4; perhaps TRBD1 as D (5 bases). This CDR3 has 15 amino acids. Germline lookup yields CDR1 SGHNT and CDR2 YYREEE (reference sequence). This chain's CDR3 is CASSSAGTGNEKLLF. CDR3 nucleotide sequence: TGTGCCAGCAGCTCTGCCGGGACGGGGAATGAAAAACTGCTTTTT.

This clonotype was seen a handful of times. The gene calls are TRBV6-5 and TRBJ1-1; D is uncertain. The CDR3 is made up of 14 amino acids. Germline V lookup: CDR1 MNHEY, CDR2 SVGAGI. V was clipped by 5 bases and J by 4 bases, with 14 bases between them. CDR3 DNA sequence: TGTGCCAGCAGTCTGTCTCGGGGAATCACTGAAGCTTTCTTT. Amino acid sequence: CASSLSRGITEAFF.

There are a few counts of this clonotype. This sequence joins TRBV7-9 and TRBJ1-1, with unresolved D. Trimming pared 7 bases from V and 1 base from J, leaving 19 bases between. The length of the CDR3 is 16 residues. The germline V gene encodes CDR1 SEHNR and CDR2 FQNEAQ (reference sequence). The CDR3 reads CASISNLWSRNTEAFF. CDR3 DNA: TGTGCCAGCATCTCAAACCTTTGGAGTCGGAACACTGAAGCTTTCTTT.

J is TRBJ2-3 and V is TRBV10-1; no firm D call. Per germline, CDR1 WNHNN and CDR2 SYGVQD (reference sequence). The V and J ends lost 6 bases and 12 bases respectively, with 13 bases between them. The CDR3 totals 11 residues. CDR3 DNA: TGCGCCAGCAGGGACGGCAGTATCCAGTATTTT. Translation: CASRDGSIQYF.

This clonotype was found many times. The J gene is TRBJ2-7, the V gene TRBV29-1; either TRBD1 or TRBD2 may supply D (7 bases each). Germline CDR1 is SQVTM and CDR2 is ANQGSEA. V lost 0 bases and J lost 0, with 12 bases in between. The CDR3 is 15 residues long. The CDR3 is CSVEEGRGGSYEQYF. CDR3 coding DNA: TGCAGCGTTGAAGAGGGCAGGGGGGGCTCCTACGAGCAGTACTTC.

This chain joins TRBV7-9 and TRBJ1-1, with D unresolved. V gave up 5 bases and J gave up 6 bases, with 10 bases separating them. The CDR3 spans 12 residues. Germline lookup yields CDR1 SEHNR and CDR2 FQNEAQ (reference sequence). CDR3 in DNA: TGTGCCAGCAGCCCAGGAGAGGCTGAAGCTTTCTTT. Residues: CASSPGEAEAFF. The full variable domain, with the rest looked up from reference TRBV7-9 and TRBJ1-1, is DTGVSQNPRHKITKRGQNVTFRCDPISEHNRLYWYRQTLGQGPEFLTYFQNEAQLEKSRLLSDRFSAERPKGSFSTLEIQRTEQGDSAMYLCASSPGEAEAFFGQGTRLTVV.

V is TRBV4-3 and J is TRBJ1-1, with D perhaps TRBD1 (5 bases). The CDR3 extends over 14 amino acids. Germline V gene data show CDR1 as LGHNA and CDR2 as YSLEER. The V end was cut by 4 bases, the J end by 6 bases, with 15 bases between. The CDR3 protein is CASSPLVRGSEAFF. The CDR3 DNA follows: TGCGCCAGCAGCCCCCTCGTTCGGGGGTCTGAAGCTTTCTTT.

This chain connects TRBV12-3 or TRBV12-4 to TRBJ2-2; no clear D. CDR3 length: 14 residues. V was pared by 4 bases and J by 5 bases, with 11 bases between. The CDR3 DNA reads TGTGCCAGCAGTTCCTCAAGGGCGACCGGGGAGCTGTTTTTT. Protein product: CASSSSRATGELFF.

At least ten counts were recorded for this clonotype. J is TRBJ1-3 and V is TRBV29-1; D ambiguous. The CDR3 is 13 residues long. V gave up 7 bases and J gave up 0 bases, with 10 bases separating them. The germline CDR1 and CDR2 sequences are SQVTM and ANQGSEA. CDR3 sequence: CSAVHNSGNTIYF. CDR3 nucleotides: TGCAGCGCCGTGCACAACTCTGGAAACACCATATATTTT.

Of note for this clonotype: This may arise from a read error, as a much more abundant clone is one base away. The genes are TRBV5-1 and TRBJ1-1; D is unresolved. Germline CDR1 and CDR2: SGHRS and YFSETQ. The CDR3 runs to 13 residues. The CDR3 region has the DNA TGCGCCAGCAGCCTGCTAGATGACACTGAAGCTTCCTTT. It is translated as CASSLLDDTEASF.

This clonotype showed up many times. The chain carries TRBV20-1 and TRBJ1-2, with TRBD1 matching 8 bases. Germline-derived CDR1 and CDR2 are DFQATT and SNEGSKA (reference sequence). The CDR3 is made up of 11 amino acids. The V gene end was trimmed by 6 bases and the J gene end by 8 bases; junction bases not matched to a gene: 5. The CDR3 DNA reads as TGCAGTGCAACCGGGACAGGAGGCTACACCTTC. Its translation is CSATGTGGYTF.

This clonotype was picked up one time. This sequence joins TRBV7-2 and TRBJ2-5; no definite D call. V was pared by 5 bases and J by 1 base, with 11 bases between. The CDR3 loop spans 14 amino acids. Germline V gives CDR1 SGHTA, CDR2 FQGNSA. The CDR3 reads CASSPWDVQETQYF. The CDR3, as DNA: TGTGCCAGCAGCCCCTGGGATGTCCAAGAGACCCAGTACTTC.

The rearrangement links TRBV10-3 to TRBJ2-3; the D is unclear. The CDR3 is 14 amino acids. The V end was cut by 3 bases, the J end by 0 bases, with 7 bases between. CDR1 ENHRY and CDR2 SYGVKD come from the germline V gene. The CDR3 DNA follows: TGTGCCATCAGTGACAGCACTAGCACAGATACGCAGTATTTT. This sequence encodes CAISDSTSTDTQYF.

This clonotype was counted between two and nine times. The rearrangement links TRBV6-6 to TRBJ1-4, with TRBD1 matching 10 bases. The J segment lost 8 bases and the V segment lost 5 bases, leaving 8 bases of the junction unmatched. The CDR3 runs to 15 residues. CDR1 is MNHNY and CDR2 is SVGAGI in the germline V gene (reference sequence). DNA of the CDR3: TGTGCCAGCAGTGCCCCGGGACAGGGGACGGAAAAACTGTTTTTT. Protein product: CASSAPGQGTEKLFF.

V is TRBV10-3 and J is TRBJ2-7; unclear D gene. Trimming removed 10 bases from V and 4 bases from J, with 23 bases in between. Germline V CDR1 and CDR2: ENHRY, SYGVKD. This CDR3 spans 15 amino acids. The CDR3 nucleotides read TGTGCCAGCCATTCGCCCGCAGCAATAAAGTACGAGCAGTACTTC. Translation gives CASHSPAAIKYEQYF.